This T cell receptor beta chain emerged from a study of cytomegalovirus exposure and HLA in healthy donors. Points from the study as a whole: Several top significant clusters appeared, in a later analysis, to be linked to common viral pathogens. In terms of immune exposure information, only CMV serostatus was available. It was reported in a later analysis that an Asian-associated ancestry cluster showed fewer N-insertions than the approximately 690-donor mean. Among the CMV-associated chains, three were confirmed in vitro as specific for CMV antigens.

The CDR3 totals 14 residues. In germline, CDR1 is MDHEN, CDR2 SYDVKM. V shed 3 bases and J shed 1 base, with 7 bases lying between them. As regards this clone: As yet, its antigen is unknown.

The study ran its PCR with 60 Vbeta and 13 Jbeta primers. Sequencing was performed with immunoSEQ multiplex PCR; in TCRdb, only in-frame clones are kept and a portion is missing. The sample lists about 77,000 clones; about 78% were seen once. This chain links TRBV28 with TRBJ2-1; D unclear. This TCR derives from a man aged 35-49 years in good health and CMV-seronegative. The sample comprised PBMCs. CDR3 bases: TGTGCCAGCAGTTTCAGACAATCCTACAATGAGCAGTTCTTC. This gives the protein CASSFRQSYNEQFF.